The T cell receptor beta chain under discussion was sequenced for a study of T cells expressing NK-cell markers. Germline CDR1 is SGHTA and CDR2 is FQGNSA. The CDR3 totals 13 residues. TCRdb re-called the 5' RACE reads; one entry per CDR3 protein, DNA not given. The ten top clones account for 6% to 9.5%, within a sample of hundreds of thousands of distinct CDR3 sequences. The origin of this receptor is a woman aged 18-70 years in good health. The chain couples TRBV7-2 to TRBJ1-4. Material for sequencing was blood T cells: a sorted CD56 or NKG2C T cell subset, CD4+ or CD8+ T cells, or bulk PBMC T cells (not recorded which). This CDR3 is CASSLAGNEKLFF.